This paragraph covers one T cell receptor (beta chain) sequence. Its specificity is not known. The entry originates in a study of T cell repertoires in cytomegalovirus infection. TCRdb re-called the reads with MiXCR, one entry per CDR3 protein. The data contain about 350,000 distinct CDR3 sequences, 34% of them seen just once; the ten biggest clones take up approximately 13%. General study results and limits: Clonotypes of TCR beta that were HLA-C-restricted and CMV-specific dominated the ex vivo response.

Germline loops: CDR1 MDHEN, CDR2 SYDVKM. CDR3 length equals 16 residues. V lost 2 bases to trimming and J lost 5 bases, with 18 bases between them. This clonotype was sampled from a human donor in good health (CMV status not recorded). Some clones in this sample may be carry-over from other donors' samples. The specimen was cultured PBMCs, collected from culture after CMV antigen stimulation. J is TRBJ2-5 and V is TRBV28; D ambiguous. CDR3 region: CASSLHLSPGRETQYF. In DNA form, the CDR3 reads TGTGCCAGCAGTTTACATTTATCCCCAGGACGGGAGACCCAGTACTTC.